A single sample gave rise to the 20 T cell receptor beta chains below, sequenced in a study of identical twins. TCRdb called the 5' RACE reads again in MiXCR, with one record for every CDR3 protein. The table has 690,000 or so distinct CDR3 sequences, 8.5% to 9.5% seen once. The same specimen was also included in a second study, on yellow fever vaccine responses in identical twins.

Material: PBMCs. Receptors originate from a woman aged 18-29 years in good health.

This clonotype showed up many times. The rearrangement uses TRBV7-9 and TRBJ2-1; 8 nucleotides line up with TRBD2. The length of the CDR3 is 16 residues. Looked up from germline, CDR1 is SEHNR and CDR2 is FQNEAQ (reference sequence). Trimming removed 1 base from V and 5 bases from J; junction bases left unmatched: 7. CDR3 coding DNA: TGTGCCAGCAGCTTAGGGGTCGGGGGGGCGGACAATGAGCAGTTCTTC. Protein sequence: CASSLGVGGADNEQFF.

The chain links TRBV18 to TRBJ2-1; maybe TRBD2 (6 bases). The CDR3 is 19 residues long. Deletions cut 4 bases from V and 6 bases from J, with 28 bases between. Germline V lookup: CDR1 KGHSH, CDR2 LQKENI. CDR3 DNA: TGTGCCAGCTCACTATCCCGGGACTCCGATGCTTTTCCCTCCAATGAGCAGTTCTTC. This encodes CASSLSRDSDAFPSNEQFF.

This chain uses TRBV20-1 with TRBJ2-7; the match to TRBD2 covers 8 bases. V was pared by 0 bases and J by 3 bases, with 7 bases of the junction left unmatched. The CDR3 totals 15 residues. Germline CDR1 DFQATT, CDR2 SNEGSKA (reference sequence). In DNA, the CDR3 is TGCAGTGCTAGAGATTCGCGGGGGGCCCACTACGAGCAGTACTTC. Protein sequence: CSARDSRGAHYEQYF.

The chain is built from TRBV6-2 or TRBV6-3 and TRBJ2-1, with 9 bases fitting TRBD1. The germline V gene has CDR1 MNHEY and CDR2 SVGEGT. After removal of 6 bases from V and 5 bases from J, the junction contained 8 bases not matched to a gene. CDR3 size: 15 residues. The chain's CDR3 is CASRKPGQGNNEQFF. The DNA for the CDR3 is TGTGCCAGCAGAAAACCGGGACAGGGCAACAATGAGCAGTTCTTC.

V gene TRBV19 combines with J gene TRBJ2-3; tentative D call: TRBD2 (5 bases). Per germline, CDR1 LNHDA and CDR2 SQIVND (reference sequence). This CDR3 contains 15 residues. The V and J ends lost 3 bases and 0 bases respectively, with 10 bases between them. CDR3 in DNA: TGTGCCAGTAGTATTCCCGGGGTAAGCACAGATACGCAGTATTTT. Encoded protein: CASSIPGVSTDTQYF.

V gene TRBV5-1 combines with J gene TRBJ2-1, with a tentative D call TRBD2 (6 bases). The germline gives CDR1 SGHRS, CDR2 YFSETQ. The length of the CDR3 is 20 residues. The ends were cut back, 0 bases at V and 8 bases at J, with 30 bases in the middle. Written as DNA, the CDR3 is TGCGCCAGCAGCTTGGGGTTTGGGGACTTGGGGCGGGCCGGAGCCCATGAGCAGTTCTTC. It specifies CASSLGFGDLGRAGAHEQFF.

This sequence joins TRBV9 and TRBJ2-1; D unresolved. The CDR3 is 15 residues long. Trimming stripped 0 bases from V and 4 bases from J, with 11 bases between. Germline V gene sequence: CDR1 SGDLS, CDR2 YYNGEE. This chain's CDR3 is CASSVVSHNYNEQFF. The CDR3 DNA reads TGTGCCAGCAGCGTAGTTAGTCACAATTACAATGAGCAGTTCTTC. Using reference TRBV9 and TRBJ2-1 for the parts outside the CDR3, the full variable domain is DSGVTQTPKHLITATGQRVTLRCSPRSGDLSVYWYQQSLDQGLQFLIQYYNGEERAKGNILERFSAQQFPDLHSELNLSSLELGDSALYFCASSVVSHNYNEQFFGPGTRLTVL.

This clonotype came up a few times. The chain joins TRBV14 to TRBJ2-2; D is tentatively TRBD1 or TRBD2 (5 bases each). Germline V gene data show CDR1 as SGHDN and CDR2 as FVKESK. V was cut by 0 bases and J by 4 bases, with 12 bases left in between. This CDR3 region has 16 residues. CDR3 sequence: CASSQEGTKPTGELFF. The CDR3 bases are TGTGCCAGCAGCCAAGAAGGGACCAAGCCCACCGGGGAGCTGTTTTTT.

This clonotype has at least ten counts. The chain couples TRBV29-1 to TRBJ2-4; no definite D call. V lost 3 bases to trimming and J lost 2 bases, with 8 bases between them. CDR3 length equals 13 residues. The germline gives CDR1 SQVTM, CDR2 ANQGSEA. The CDR3 DNA sequence: TGCAGCGTTGAGCGGTTTTCCAAAAACATTCAGTACTTC. It translates to CSVERFSKNIQYF.

In this sample, this clonotype turned up a few times. J is TRBJ2-5 and V is TRBV5-1; D unresolved. V was pared by 2 bases and J by 5 bases, with 7 bases between. Germline CDR1 SGHRS, CDR2 YFSETQ. The CDR3 covers 12 residues. For the CDR3, the DNA is TGCGCCAGCAGCTTTGGGAAGGAGACCCAGTACTTC. Protein: CASSFGKETQYF.

CDR3 bases: TGCGCCAGCAGCTCTCCGGGACTAGCGGGAGTGAATGAGCAGTTCTTC. As protein: CASSSPGLAGVNEQFF. The chain uses TRBV5-1 and TRBJ2-1, with 14 bases aligning to TRBD2. In germline, CDR1 is SGHRS, CDR2 YFSETQ. This CDR3 has 16 residues. V lost 3 bases to trimming and J lost 7 bases; unmatched junction nucleotides: 6.

CDR3 nucleotide sequence: TGCAGCGTTGTAAGTGACAAGACCTACAATGAGCAGTTCTTC. Translation gives CSVVSDKTYNEQFF. This rearrangement joins TRBV29-1 to TRBJ2-1; D call uncertain. The CDR3 sequence is 14 residues long. CDR1 is SQVTM and CDR2 is ANQGSEA in the germline V gene. V was trimmed by 4 bases and J by 2 bases, leaving 12 bases between them.

This clonotype was observed a few times. The chain has TRBV20-1 and TRBJ2-7; no reliable D call. Trimming removed 0 bases from V and 6 bases from J, with 18 bases in between. Looked up from germline, CDR1 is DFQATT and CDR2 is SNEGSKA (reference sequence). The CDR3 covers 15 residues. CDR3 bases: TGCAGTGCTAGAGATTGGGAAGAAGCCCGGCCCGAGCAGTACTTC. This codes for CSARDWEEARPEQYF.

This chain links TRBV6-2 or TRBV6-3 with TRBJ1-2, with 9 bases fitting TRBD1. J gave up 9 bases and V 7 bases, and 6 bases lay outside the gene matches. This CDR3 has 12 residues. Germline V gene sequence: CDR1 MNHEY, CDR2 SVGEGT. CDR3 coding DNA: TGTGCCAGCACTCCGGGACAGGGACGCTACACCTTC. As protein: CASTPGQGRYTF.

This clonotype was seen a few times. This sequence joins TRBV27 and TRBJ1-6; D may be TRBD1 (5 bases). Germline V CDR1 and CDR2: MNHEY, SMNVEV (reference sequence). The CDR3 is made up of 14 amino acids. The ends were cut back, 8 bases at V and 6 bases at J, with 14 bases in the middle. The CDR3 nucleotides are TGTGCCAGCTCTCAAAGACAGCCTAATTCACCCCTCCACTTT. It is translated as CASSQRQPNSPLHF.

In its sample, this clonotype was seen many times. CDR3 DNA: TGTGCCAGCAGCGCATATACGCAGTATTTT. Residues: CASSAYTQYF. The chain carries TRBV25-1 and TRBJ2-3; D remains ambiguous. The CDR3 is 10 residues long. Germline values: CDR1 MGHDK, CDR2 SYGVNS. The ends were cut back, 6 bases at V and 7 bases at J, with 5 bases in the middle.

This clonotype was counted at least ten times. The chain carries TRBV10-3 and TRBJ2-1, with 12 nucleotides matching TRBD1. The CDR3 is made up of 16 amino acids. CDR1 is ENHRY, CDR2 SYGVKD, per germline. J was trimmed by 6 bases and V by 3 bases; bases with no gene match: 6. In nucleotides, the CDR3 is TGTGCCATCAGTGATCCCGGGACAGGGGGCCTCAATGAGCAGTTCTTC. It yields the protein CAISDPGTGGLNEQFF.

This clonotype was counted only a few times. This sequence joins TRBV29-1 and TRBJ2-2; 9 bases align to TRBD1. CDR1 and CDR2 from the germline V gene are SQVTM and ANQGSEA. V dropped 4 bases and J dropped 1; count of bases not matched to a gene: 4. The CDR3 loop spans 15 amino acids. The CDR3 spells CSVVPGQGNTGELFF. The CDR3 region has the DNA TGCAGCGTTGTCCCGGGACAGGGGAACACCGGGGAGCTGTTTTTT.

This clonotype was seen many times. This chain joins TRBV20-1 and TRBJ1-2, with TRBD1 as a possible D gene (6 bases). This CDR3 contains 15 residues. V lost 0 bases to trimming and J lost 0 bases, with 11 bases between them. Per the germline V gene, CDR1 is DFQATT and CDR2 is SNEGSKA (reference sequence). This chain's CDR3 is CSARETGRPNYGYTF. As DNA, the CDR3 is TGCAGTGCTAGAGAAACAGGGCGCCCTAACTATGGCTACACCTTC.

This clonotype was counted between two and nine times. The rearrangement links TRBV20-1 to TRBJ2-1; 7 bases fit TRBD2. Germline loops: CDR1 DFQATT, CDR2 SNEGSKA (reference sequence). The CDR3 runs 15 residues. Trimming cost V 2 bases and J 3 bases; bases outside gene matches: 7. In DNA form, the CDR3 reads TGCAGTGCTAGATCCTTTCTAGCGGACTACAATGAGCAGTTCTTC. Its translation is CSARSFLADYNEQFF.